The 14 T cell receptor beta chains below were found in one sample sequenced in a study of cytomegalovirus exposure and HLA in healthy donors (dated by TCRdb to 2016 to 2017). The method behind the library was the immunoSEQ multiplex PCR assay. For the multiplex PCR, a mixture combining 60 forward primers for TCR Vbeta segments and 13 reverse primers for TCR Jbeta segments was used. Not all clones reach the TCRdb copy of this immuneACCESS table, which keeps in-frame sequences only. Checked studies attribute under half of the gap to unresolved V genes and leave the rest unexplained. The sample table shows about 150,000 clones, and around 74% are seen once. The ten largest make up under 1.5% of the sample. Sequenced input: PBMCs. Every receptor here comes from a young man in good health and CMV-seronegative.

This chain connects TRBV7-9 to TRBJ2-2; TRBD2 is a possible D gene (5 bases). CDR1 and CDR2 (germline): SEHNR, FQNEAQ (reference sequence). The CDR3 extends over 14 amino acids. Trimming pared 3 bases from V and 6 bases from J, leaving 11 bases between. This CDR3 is CASSFEGDPGELFF. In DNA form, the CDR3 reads TGTGCCAGCAGCTTTGAGGGAGACCCCGGGGAGCTGTTTTTT.

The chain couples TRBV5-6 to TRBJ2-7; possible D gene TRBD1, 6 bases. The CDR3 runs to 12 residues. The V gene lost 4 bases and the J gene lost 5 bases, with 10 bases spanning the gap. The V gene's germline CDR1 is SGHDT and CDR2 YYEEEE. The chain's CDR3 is CASSPDRDEQYF. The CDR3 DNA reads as TGTGCCAGCAGCCCGGACAGAGACGAGCAGTACTTC.

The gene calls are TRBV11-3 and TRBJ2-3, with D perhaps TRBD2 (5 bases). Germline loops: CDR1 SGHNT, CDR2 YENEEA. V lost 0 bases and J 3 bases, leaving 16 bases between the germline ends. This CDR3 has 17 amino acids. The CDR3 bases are TGTGCCAGCAGCTTAGATGTTGGAGGACCGGGGACAGATACGCAGTATTTT. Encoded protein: CASSLDVGGPGTDTQYF.

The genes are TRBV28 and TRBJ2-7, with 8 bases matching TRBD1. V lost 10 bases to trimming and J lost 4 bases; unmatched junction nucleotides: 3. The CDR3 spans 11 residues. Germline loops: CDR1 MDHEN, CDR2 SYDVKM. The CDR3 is CATGGSYEQYF. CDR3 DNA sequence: TGTGCCACAGGGGGCTCGTACGAGCAGTACTTC.

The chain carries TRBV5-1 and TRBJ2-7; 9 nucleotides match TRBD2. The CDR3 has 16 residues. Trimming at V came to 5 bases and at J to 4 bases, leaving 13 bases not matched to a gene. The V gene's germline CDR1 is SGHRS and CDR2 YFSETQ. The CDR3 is CASSYGAGGDSYEQYF. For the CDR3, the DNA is TGCGCCAGCAGTTATGGAGCGGGAGGAGATTCTTACGAGCAGTACTTC.

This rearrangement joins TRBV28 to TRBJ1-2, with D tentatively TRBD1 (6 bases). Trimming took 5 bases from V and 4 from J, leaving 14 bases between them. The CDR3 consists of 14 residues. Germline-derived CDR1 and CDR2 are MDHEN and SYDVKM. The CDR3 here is CASSGPGTLYGYTF. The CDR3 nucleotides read TGTGCCAGCAGTGGCCCCGGGACACTCTATGGCTACACCTTC.

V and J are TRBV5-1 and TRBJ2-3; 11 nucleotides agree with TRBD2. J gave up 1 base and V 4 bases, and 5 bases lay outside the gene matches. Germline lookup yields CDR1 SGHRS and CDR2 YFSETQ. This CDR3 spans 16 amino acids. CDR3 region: CASSPGLADGTDTQYF. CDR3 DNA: TGCGCCAGCAGCCCGGGACTAGCGGATGGCACAGATACGCAGTATTTT.

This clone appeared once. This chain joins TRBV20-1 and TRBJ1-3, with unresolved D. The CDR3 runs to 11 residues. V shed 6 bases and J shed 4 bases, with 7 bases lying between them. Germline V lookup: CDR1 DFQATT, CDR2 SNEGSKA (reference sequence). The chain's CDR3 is CSAARGNTIYF. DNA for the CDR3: TGCAGTGCAGCTCGGGGAAACACCATATATTTT.

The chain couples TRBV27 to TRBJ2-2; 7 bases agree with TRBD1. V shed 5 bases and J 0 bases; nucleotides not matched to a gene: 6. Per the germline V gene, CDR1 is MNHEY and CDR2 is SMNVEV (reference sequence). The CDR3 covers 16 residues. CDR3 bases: TGTGCCAGCAGTCCCCGACAGGGCCCGAACACCGGGGAGCTGTTTTTT. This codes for CASSPRQGPNTGELFF.

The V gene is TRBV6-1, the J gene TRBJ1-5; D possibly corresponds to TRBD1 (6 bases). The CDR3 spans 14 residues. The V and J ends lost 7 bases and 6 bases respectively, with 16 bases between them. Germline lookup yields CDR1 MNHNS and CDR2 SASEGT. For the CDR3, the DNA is TGTGCCAGCAACCCCCGGACAGTGACTCAGCCCCAGCATTTT. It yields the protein CASNPRTVTQPQHF.

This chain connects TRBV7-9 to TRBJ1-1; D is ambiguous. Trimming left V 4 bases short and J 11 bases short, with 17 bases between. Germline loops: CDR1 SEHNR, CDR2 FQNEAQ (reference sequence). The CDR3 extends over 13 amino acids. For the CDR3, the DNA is TGTGCCAGCAGCTCAATAGAGGGAGGGTGGGCTTTCTTT. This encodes CASSSIEGGWAFF.

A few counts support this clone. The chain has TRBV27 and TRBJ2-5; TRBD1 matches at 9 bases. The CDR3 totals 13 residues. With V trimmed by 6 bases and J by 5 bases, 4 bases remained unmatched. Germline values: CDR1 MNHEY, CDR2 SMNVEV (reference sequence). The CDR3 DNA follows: TGTGCCAGCAGGGGGACAGGGACGGAGACCCAGTACTTC. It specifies CASRGTGTETQYF.

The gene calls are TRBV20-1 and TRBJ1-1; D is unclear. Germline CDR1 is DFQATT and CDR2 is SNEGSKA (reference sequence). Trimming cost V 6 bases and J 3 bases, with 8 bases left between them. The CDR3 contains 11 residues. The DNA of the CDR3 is TGCAGTGCACGGAGAGACACTGAAGCTTTCTTT. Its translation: CSARRDTEAFF.

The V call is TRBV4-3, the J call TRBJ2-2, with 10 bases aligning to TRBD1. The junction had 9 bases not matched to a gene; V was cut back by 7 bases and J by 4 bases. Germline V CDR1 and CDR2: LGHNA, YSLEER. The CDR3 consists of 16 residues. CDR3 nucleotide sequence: TGCGCCAGCACCTACCTAGGGACAGGGGTCACCGGGGAGCTGTTTTTT. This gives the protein CASTYLGTGVTGELFF.